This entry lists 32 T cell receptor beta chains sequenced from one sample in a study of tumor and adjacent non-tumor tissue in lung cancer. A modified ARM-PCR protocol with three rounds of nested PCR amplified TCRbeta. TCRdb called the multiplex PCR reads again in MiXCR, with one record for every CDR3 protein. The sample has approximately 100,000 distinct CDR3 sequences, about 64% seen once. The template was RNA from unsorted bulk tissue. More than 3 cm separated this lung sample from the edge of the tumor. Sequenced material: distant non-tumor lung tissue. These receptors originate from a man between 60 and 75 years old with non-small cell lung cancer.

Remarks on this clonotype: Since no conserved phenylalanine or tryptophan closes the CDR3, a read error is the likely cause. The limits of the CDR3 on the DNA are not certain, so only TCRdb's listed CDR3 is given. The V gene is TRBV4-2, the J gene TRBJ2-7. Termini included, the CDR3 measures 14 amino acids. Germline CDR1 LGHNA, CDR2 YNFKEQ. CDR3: CASSRGGYGDEQCY.

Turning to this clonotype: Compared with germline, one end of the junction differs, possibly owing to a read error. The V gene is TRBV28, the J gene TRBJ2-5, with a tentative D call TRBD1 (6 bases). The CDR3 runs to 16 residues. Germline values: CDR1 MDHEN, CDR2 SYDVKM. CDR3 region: CASSLISGRGQEIQYF. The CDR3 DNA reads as TGTGCTAGCAGTTTAATCTCGGGCAGGGGCCAAGAGATCCAGTACTTC.

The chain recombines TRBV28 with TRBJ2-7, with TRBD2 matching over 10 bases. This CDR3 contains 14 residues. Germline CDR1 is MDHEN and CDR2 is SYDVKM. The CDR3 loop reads CDSSRLAGVYEQYF. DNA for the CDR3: TGTGATAGCAGTCGGCTAGCGGGAGTCTACGAGCAGTACTTC. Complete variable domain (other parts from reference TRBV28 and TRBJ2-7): DVKVTQSSRYLVKRTGEKVFLECVQDMDHENMFWYRQDPGLGLRLIYFSYDVKMKEKGDIPEGYSVSREKKERFSLILESASTNQTSMYLCDSSRLAGVYEQYFGPGTRLTVT.

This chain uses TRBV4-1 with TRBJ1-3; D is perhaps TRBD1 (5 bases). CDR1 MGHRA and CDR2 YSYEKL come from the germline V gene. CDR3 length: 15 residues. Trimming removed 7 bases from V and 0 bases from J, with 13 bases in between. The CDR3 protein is CASTKQGLSGNTIYF. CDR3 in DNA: TGCGCCAGCACAAAGCAGGGACTCTCTGGAAACACCATATATTTT.

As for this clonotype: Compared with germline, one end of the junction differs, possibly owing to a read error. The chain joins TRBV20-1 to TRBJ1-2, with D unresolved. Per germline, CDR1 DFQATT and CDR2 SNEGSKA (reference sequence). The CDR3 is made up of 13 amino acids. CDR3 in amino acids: CSAIGPGGYGCTF. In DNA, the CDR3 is TGCAGTGCTATAGGTCCGGGCGGCTATGGCTGCACCTTC.

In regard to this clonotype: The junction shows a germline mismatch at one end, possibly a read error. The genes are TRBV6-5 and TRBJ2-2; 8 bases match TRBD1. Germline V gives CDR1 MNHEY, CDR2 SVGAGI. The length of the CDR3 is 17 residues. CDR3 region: CACSRQQGAKSTRELFF. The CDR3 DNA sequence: TGTGCCTGCAGTCGCCAGCAGGGGGCCAAATCCACCAGGGAGCTGTTTTTT.

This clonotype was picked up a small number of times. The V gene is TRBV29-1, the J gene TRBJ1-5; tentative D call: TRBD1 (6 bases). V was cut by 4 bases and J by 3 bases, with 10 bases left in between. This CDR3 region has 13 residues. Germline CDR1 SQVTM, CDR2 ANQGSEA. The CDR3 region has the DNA TGCAGCGTTGGGAGGGGGTACAATCAGCCCCAGCATTTT. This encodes CSVGRGYNQPQHF. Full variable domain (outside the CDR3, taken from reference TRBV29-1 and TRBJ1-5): SAVISQKPSRDICQRGTSLTIQCQVDSQVTMMFWYRQQPGQSLTLIATANQGSEATYESGFVIDKFPISRPNLTFSTLTVSNMSPEDSSIYLCSVGRGYNQPQHFGDGTRLSIL.

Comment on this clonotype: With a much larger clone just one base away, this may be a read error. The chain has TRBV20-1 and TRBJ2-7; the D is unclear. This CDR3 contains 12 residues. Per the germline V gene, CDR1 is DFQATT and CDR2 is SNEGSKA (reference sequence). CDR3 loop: CSASKERHDQYF. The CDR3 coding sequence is TGCAGTGCTAGTAAGGAGCGCCACGATCAGTACTTC.

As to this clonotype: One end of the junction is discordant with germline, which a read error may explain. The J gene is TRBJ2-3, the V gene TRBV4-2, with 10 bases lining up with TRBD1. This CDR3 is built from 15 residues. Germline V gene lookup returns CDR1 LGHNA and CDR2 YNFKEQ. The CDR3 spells CASSRRGQGLDAQYF. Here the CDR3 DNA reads TGTGCCAGCAGCCGCAGGGGACAGGGGTTAGATGCGCAGTATTTT.

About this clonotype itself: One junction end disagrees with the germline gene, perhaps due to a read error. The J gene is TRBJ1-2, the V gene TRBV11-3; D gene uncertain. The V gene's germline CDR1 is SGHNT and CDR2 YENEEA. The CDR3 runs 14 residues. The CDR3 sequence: CASSPRHGHYGYTF. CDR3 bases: TGTGCCAGCAGCCCCCGGCATGGGCATTATGGGTACACCTTC.

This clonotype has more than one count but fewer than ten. CDR3 protein: CSVNEATQGDIGEQFF. The DNA of the CDR3 is TGCAGCGTTAACGAGGCCACACAGGGTGACATCGGTGAGCAGTTCTTC. This chain connects TRBV29-1 to TRBJ2-1; a possible D gene is TRBD1 (6 bases). The CDR3 runs 16 residues. Germline CDR1 SQVTM, CDR2 ANQGSEA. Deletions cut 5 bases from V and 9 bases from J, with 26 bases between.

DNA for the CDR3: TGCGCCAGCAGCTCGAGCGAGACTAGCGGCTACAATGAGCAGTTCTTC. Its protein product is CASSSSETSGYNEQFF. V is TRBV5-1 and J is TRBJ2-1, with 9 positions matching TRBD2. Trimming cost V 3 bases and J 3 bases; bases outside gene matches: 7. Germline V CDR1 and CDR2: SGHRS, YFSETQ. This CDR3 spans 16 amino acids.

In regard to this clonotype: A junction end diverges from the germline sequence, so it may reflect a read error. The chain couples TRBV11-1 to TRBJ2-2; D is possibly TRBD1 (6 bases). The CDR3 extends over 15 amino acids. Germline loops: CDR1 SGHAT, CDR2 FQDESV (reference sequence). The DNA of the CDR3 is TGTGCCAGCAGCTTATTAGGCAGGGGTGTCGGGGAGCAGTTTTTT. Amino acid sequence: CASSLLGRGVGEQFF.

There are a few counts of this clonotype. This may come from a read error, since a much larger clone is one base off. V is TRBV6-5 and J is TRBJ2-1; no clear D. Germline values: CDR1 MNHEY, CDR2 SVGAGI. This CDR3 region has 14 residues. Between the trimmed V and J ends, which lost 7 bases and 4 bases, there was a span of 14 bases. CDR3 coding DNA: TGTGCCAGCACCACAGACCACCCGTACAATGAGCAGTTCTTC. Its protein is CASTTDHPYNEQFF.

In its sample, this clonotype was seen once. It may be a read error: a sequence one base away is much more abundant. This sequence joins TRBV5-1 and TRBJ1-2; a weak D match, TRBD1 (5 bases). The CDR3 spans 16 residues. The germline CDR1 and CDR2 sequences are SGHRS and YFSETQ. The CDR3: CVSSLVSRGMGYGYTF. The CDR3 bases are TGCGTCAGCAGCTTGGTATCCCGGGGGATGGGCTATGGCTACACCTTC.

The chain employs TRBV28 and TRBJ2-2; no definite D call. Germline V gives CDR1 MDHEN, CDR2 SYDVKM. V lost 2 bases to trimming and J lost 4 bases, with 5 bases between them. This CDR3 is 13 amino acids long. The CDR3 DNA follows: TGTGCCAGCAGTTTAAGGACCACCGGGGAGCTGTTTTTT. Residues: CASSLRTTGELFF. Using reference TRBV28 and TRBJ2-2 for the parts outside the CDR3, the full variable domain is DVKVTQSSRYLVKRTGEKVFLECVQDMDHENMFWYRQDPGLGLRLIYFSYDVKMKEKGDIPEGYSVSREKKERFSLILESASTNQTSMYLCASSLRTTGELFFGEGSRLTVL.

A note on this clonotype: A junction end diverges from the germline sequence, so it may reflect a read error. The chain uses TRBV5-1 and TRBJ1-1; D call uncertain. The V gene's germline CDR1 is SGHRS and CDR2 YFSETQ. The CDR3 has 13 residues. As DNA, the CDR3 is TGCGCCAGCAGCTTTCTGGGGAACTCTGAGGCTTTCTTT. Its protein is CASSFLGNSEAFF.

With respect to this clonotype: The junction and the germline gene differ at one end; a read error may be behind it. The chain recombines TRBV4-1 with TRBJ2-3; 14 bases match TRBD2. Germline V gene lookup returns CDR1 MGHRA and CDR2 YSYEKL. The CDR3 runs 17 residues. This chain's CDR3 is CANIQPGLAGATDTRYF. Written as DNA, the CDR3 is TGCGCCAACATCCAGCCGGGACTAGCGGGGGCCACAGATACGCGGTATTTT.

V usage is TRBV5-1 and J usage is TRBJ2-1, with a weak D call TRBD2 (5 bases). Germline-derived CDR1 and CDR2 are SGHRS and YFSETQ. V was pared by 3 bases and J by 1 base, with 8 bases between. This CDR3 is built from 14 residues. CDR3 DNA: TGCGCCAGCAGCTCCGGACTTTCCTACAATGAGCAGTTCTTC. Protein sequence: CASSSGLSYNEQFF.

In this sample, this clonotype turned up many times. The CDR3 is CASRRLAAPTDTQYF. CDR3 DNA: TGTGCCAGCAGAAGACTAGCGGCCCCCACAGATACGCAGTATTTT. V is TRBV12-3 or TRBV12-4 and J is TRBJ2-3, with 9 bases lining up with TRBD2. V shed 6 bases, J shed 2 bases, and the junction held 6 bases outside the gene matches. The CDR3 contains 15 residues.

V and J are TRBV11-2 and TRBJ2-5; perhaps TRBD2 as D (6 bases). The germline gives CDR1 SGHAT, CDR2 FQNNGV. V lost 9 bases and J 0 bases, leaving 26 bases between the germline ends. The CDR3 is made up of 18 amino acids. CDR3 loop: CASSHRGGSTGYQETQYF. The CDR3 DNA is TGTGCCAGTAGTCATAGGGGAGGAAGTACGGGGTACCAAGAGACCCAGTACTTC.

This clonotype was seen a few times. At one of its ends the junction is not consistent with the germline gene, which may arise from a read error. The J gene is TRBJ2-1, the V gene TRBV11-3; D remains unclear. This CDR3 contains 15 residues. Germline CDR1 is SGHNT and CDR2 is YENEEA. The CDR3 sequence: CASSPGSSSHNEQFF. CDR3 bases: TGTGCCAGCAGCCCAGGCAGCAGCTCCCACAATGAGCAGTTCTTC.

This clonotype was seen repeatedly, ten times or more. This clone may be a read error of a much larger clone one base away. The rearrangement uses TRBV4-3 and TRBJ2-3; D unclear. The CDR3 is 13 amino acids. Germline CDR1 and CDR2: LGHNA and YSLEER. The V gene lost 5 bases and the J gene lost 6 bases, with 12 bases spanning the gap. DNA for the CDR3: TGCGCCAGCAGCGCAAGCCAGGAGGATACGCAGTATTTT. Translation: CASSASQEDTQYF.

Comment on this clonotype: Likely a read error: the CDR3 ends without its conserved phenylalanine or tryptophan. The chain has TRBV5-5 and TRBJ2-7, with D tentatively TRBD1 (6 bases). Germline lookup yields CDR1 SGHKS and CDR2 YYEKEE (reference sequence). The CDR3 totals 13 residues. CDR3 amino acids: CAGSLVGTTEQYS. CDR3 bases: TGTGCCGGCAGCTTGGTAGGGACAACCGAGCAGTACTCC.

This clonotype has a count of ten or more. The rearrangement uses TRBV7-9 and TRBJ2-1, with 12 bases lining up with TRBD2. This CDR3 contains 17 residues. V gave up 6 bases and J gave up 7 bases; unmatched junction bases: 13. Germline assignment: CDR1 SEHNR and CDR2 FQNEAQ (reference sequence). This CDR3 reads CASRRLAGAAGGNEQFF. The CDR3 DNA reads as TGTGCCAGCAGAAGACTAGCGGGAGCGGCCGGGGGTAATGAGCAGTTCTTC.

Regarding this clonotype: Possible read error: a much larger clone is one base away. The CDR3 DNA reads as TGCAGCGTTAAGCGGAACTCTGGAGCTTTCTTT. Translation: CSVKRNSGAFF. The V and J genes are TRBV29-1 and TRBJ1-1; D is uncertain. CDR1 is SQVTM, CDR2 ANQGSEA, per germline. CDR3 length: 11 amino acids. Trimming stripped 5 bases from V and 10 bases from J, with 14 bases between.

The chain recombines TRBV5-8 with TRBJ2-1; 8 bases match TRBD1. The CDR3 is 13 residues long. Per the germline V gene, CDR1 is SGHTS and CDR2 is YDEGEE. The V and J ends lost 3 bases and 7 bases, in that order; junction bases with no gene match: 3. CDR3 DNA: TGTGCCAGCAGCTCCTGGACAGGGAATGAGCAGTTCTTC. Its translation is CASSSWTGNEQFF.

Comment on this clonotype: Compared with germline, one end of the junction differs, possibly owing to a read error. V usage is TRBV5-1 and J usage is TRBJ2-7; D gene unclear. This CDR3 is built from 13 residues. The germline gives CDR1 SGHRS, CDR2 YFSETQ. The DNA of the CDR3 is TGCGCCAGCAGCTCTTGCTACTCCTACGAGCAGTATTTC. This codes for CASSSCYSYEQYF.

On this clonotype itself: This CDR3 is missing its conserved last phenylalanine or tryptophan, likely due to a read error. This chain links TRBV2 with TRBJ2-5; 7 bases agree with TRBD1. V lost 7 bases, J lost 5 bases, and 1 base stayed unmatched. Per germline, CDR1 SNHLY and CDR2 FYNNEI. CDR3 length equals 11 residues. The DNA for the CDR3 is TGTGCCAGCAAACAGGGGGAGACCCAGTACTGC. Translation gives CASKQGETQYC.

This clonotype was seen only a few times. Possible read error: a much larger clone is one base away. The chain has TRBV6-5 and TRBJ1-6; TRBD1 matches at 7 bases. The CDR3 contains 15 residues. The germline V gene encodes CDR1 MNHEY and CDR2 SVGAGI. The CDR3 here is CANSYKGEGASPLHF. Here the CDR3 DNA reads TGTGCCAACAGTTACAAAGGGGAGGGGGCTTCACCCCTCCACTTT.

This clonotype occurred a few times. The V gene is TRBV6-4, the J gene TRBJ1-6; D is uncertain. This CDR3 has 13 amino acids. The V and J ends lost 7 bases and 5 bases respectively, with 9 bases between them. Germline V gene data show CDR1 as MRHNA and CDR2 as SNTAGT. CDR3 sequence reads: CASKGTDNSPLHF. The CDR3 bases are TGTGCCAGCAAAGGAACAGATAATTCACCCCTCCACTTT.

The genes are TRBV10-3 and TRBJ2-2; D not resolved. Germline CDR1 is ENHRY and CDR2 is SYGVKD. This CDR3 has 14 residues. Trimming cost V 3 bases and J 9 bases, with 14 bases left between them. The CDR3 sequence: CAISDPLKARELFF. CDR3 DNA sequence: TGTGCCATCAGTGACCCGCTGAAGGCCAGGGAGCTGTTTTTT.